The 15 T cell receptor beta chains presented below share a single source sample, sequenced in a study of CXCR3-negative and CXCR3-positive naive CD8 T cells (dated by TCRdb to the late 2010s). The instrument was a NextSeq 550. The Human TCR Profiling Kit (MiLaboratory) was used to prepare UMI-labeled 5' RACE TRB cDNA libraries. TCRdb reprocessed the reads and lists each CDR3 protein sequence as a single entry, with no DNA. The sample has about 130,000 distinct CDR3 sequences on record. About 0.3% of the sample is held by the ten biggest clonotypes. Sequencing used naive CXCR3- CD8+ T cells from blood. Explained via the paper, the cell subset or site label denotes: CD45RO-CCR7+CD27+CD95- naive CD8+ T cells lacking CXCR3 (TNR3-). The receptor source for this set is a human donor in good health. Some clones in this sample may be carry-over from other donors' samples.

The genes are TRBV5-1 and TRBJ2-7. This CDR3 is built from 13 residues. CDR1 and CDR2 from the germline V gene are SGHRS and YFSETQ. The CDR3: CASSIGQAYEQYF.

The chain has TRBV4-1 and TRBJ2-7; TCRdb designates TRBD2, a call that cannot be tested without DNA. The germline V gene has CDR1 MGHRA and CDR2 YSYEKL. The CDR3 totals 15 residues. CDR3 sequence: CASSQGAGRRYEQYF.

The CDR3: CASSLEEPEAFF. The rearrangement uses TRBV7-9 and TRBJ1-1. CDR3 size: 12 residues. Looked up from germline, CDR1 is SEHNR and CDR2 is FQNEAQ (reference sequence).

The genes are TRBV15 and TRBJ2-3; the D call from TCRdb, TRBD2, cannot be confirmed without DNA. The CDR3 totals 14 residues. The germline gives CDR1 LNHNV, CDR2 YYDKDF (reference sequence). The CDR3: CATALAASTDTQYF.

This chain joins TRBV2 and TRBJ2-3. The CDR3 sequence is 15 residues long. The V gene's germline CDR1 is SNHLY and CDR2 FYNNEI. CDR3 loop: CASSATPSSTDTQYF.

The chain recombines TRBV28 with TRBJ2-7. This CDR3 is 13 amino acids long. CDR1 MDHEN and CDR2 SYDVKM come from the germline V gene. The CDR3 protein is CASRSTSSYEQYF.

The V gene is TRBV7-8, the J gene TRBJ2-5; the TCRdb D gene call, TRBD2, has no DNA to confirm it. The CDR3 sequence is 17 residues long. CDR1 SGHVS and CDR2 FQNEAQ come from the germline V gene. The CDR3 sequence: CASSGPQSGLGWETQYF.

The V and J genes are TRBV27 and TRBJ2-6. Germline assignment: CDR1 MNHEY and CDR2 SMNVEV (reference sequence). This CDR3 region has 14 residues. CDR3 sequence: CASSSVPGANVLTF. Using reference TRBV27 and TRBJ2-6 for the parts outside the CDR3, the full variable domain is EAQVTQNPRYLITVTGKKLTVTCSQNMNHEYMSWYRQDPGLGLRQIYYSMNVEVTDKGDVPEGYKVSRKEKRNFPLILESPSPNQTSLYFCASSSVPGANVLTFGAGSRLTVL.

The chain joins TRBV19 to TRBJ2-1; TCRdb proposes TRBD1, but this gene call is untestable without DNA. CDR1 LNHDA and CDR2 SQIVND come from the germline V gene (reference sequence). This CDR3 is built from 15 residues. CDR3 amino acids: CASNKDARSDNEQFF.

The chain is built from TRBV18 and TRBJ1-2; TCRdb outputs TRBD1, but without DNA this stays unchecked. Germline CDR1 is KGHSH and CDR2 is LQKENI. The length of the CDR3 is 14 residues. The CDR3: CASSLGQGYYGYTF.

This chain connects TRBV5-1 to TRBJ2-7. The CDR3 spans 13 residues. The germline gives CDR1 SGHRS, CDR2 YFSETQ. The CDR3 loop is CASSAAVSYEQYF.

The chain combines TRBV6-5 with TRBJ2-2. The CDR3 is 13 amino acids. Germline V gives CDR1 MNHEY, CDR2 SVGAGI. The CDR3 protein is CASSYHSTGELFF.

The chain's CDR3 is CASSFSRPGQGAYEQYF. The chain joins TRBV12-3 or TRBV12-4 to TRBJ2-7; TCRdb proposes TRBD1, but this gene call is untestable without DNA. This CDR3 is built from 17 residues.

J is TRBJ2-7 and V is TRBV5-1; there is no DNA to check the TCRdb D call of TRBD1. Germline CDR1 reads SGHRS; CDR2 reads YFSETQ. The CDR3 sequence is 16 residues long. CDR3 region: CASSLDVQGGAYEQYF.

The chain has TRBV5-1 and TRBJ2-7; with no DNA, the TCRdb D assignment of TRBD2 cannot be verified. Germline assignment: CDR1 SGHRS and CDR2 YFSETQ. This CDR3 has 15 amino acids. The CDR3 here is CASKLLAGVFYEQYF.